This T cell receptor (beta chain) was profiled in a study of response to subunit inactivated influenza vaccine. In TCRdb, the RT-PCR reads were re-called with MiXCR into one record per CDR3 protein. The sample holds around 150,000 distinct CDR3 sequences, about a tenth seen once. V dropped 0 bases and J dropped 4; count of bases not matched to a gene: 4. Germline-derived CDR1 and CDR2 are ENHRY and SYGVKD. The CDR3 covers 17 residues. The genes are TRBV10-3 and TRBJ2-2; 11 bases are shared with TRBD2. Sequencing used non-naive T cells sorted from PBMCs, obtained roughly 46 days after vaccination. The source is a man aged 50 to 59 who received an inactivated influenza vaccine. CDR3 nucleotide sequence: TGTGCCATCAGTGAGTCGACTAGCGGGATGATCACCGGGGAGCTGTTTTTT. Encoded protein: CAISESTSGMITGELFF.